A selection of T cell receptor beta chains follows, all from one sample in a study of T cell repertoires in cytomegalovirus infection. TCRdb used MiXCR to reprocess the reads, holding one entry per CDR3 protein. The sample has more than 650,000 distinct CDR3 sequences, roughly a third seen once. The sample comprised PBMCs. The source is a human donor in good health (CMV status not recorded). Some clones in this sample may be carry-over from other donors' samples. Both conserved end residues are part of each CDR3. A D gene is named only where the DNA matches it firmly. Expanded clones get a size class; other rows say once, few or many, or leave the size out.

cdr3_aa: CASSPRGLAGGRQYEQYF
cdr3_nt: TGTGCCAGCAGTCCCCGAGGACTAGCGGGAGGGAGGCAGTACGAGCAGTACTTC
d_call: TRBD2
cdr3_length: 18
j_call: TRBJ2-7
v_call: TRBV27
clone_size: .

cdr3_aa: CASSEGGTGEAFF
cdr3_nt: TGTGCCAGCAGTGAAGGGGGGACAGGTGAAGCTTTCTTT
d_call: TRBD1
cdr3_length: 13
j_call: TRBJ1-1
v_call: TRBV25-1
clone_size: .

cdr3_aa: CASSLGQGHYGYTF
cdr3_nt: TGTGCCAGCAGCCTGGGACAGGGGCACTATGGCTACACCTTC
d_call: TRBD1
cdr3_length: 14
j_call: TRBJ1-2
v_call: TRBV7-9
clone_size: few

cdr3_aa: CASSPTRLAGDSEQYF
cdr3_nt: TGTGCCAGCAGCCCGACCCGACTAGCGGGAGACAGCGAGCAGTACTTC
d_call: TRBD2
cdr3_length: 16
j_call: TRBJ2-7
v_call: TRBV7-2
clone_size: many

cdr3_aa: CSAIKPGRADTQYF
cdr3_nt: TGCAGTGCTATAAAACCGGGACGGGCAGATACGCAGTATTTT
d_call: .
cdr3_length: 14
j_call: TRBJ2-3
v_call: TRBV20-1
clone_size: once

cdr3_aa: CASSLAGPSTDTQYF
cdr3_nt: TGTGCCAGCAGTTTAGCAGGTCCTAGCACAGATACGCAGTATTTT
d_call: .
cdr3_length: 15
j_call: TRBJ2-3
v_call: TRBV12-3/TRBV12-4
clone_size: once

cdr3_aa: CASSSSGQGSYGYTF
cdr3_nt: TGTGCCAGCAGCTCCTCGGGACAGGGGTCGTATGGCTACACCTTC
d_call: TRBD1
cdr3_length: 15
j_call: TRBJ1-2
v_call: TRBV7-9
clone_size: .

cdr3_aa: CASRPSPGQGPGELFF
cdr3_nt: TGTGCCAGCAGACCGAGTCCAGGACAGGGCCCCGGGGAGCTGTTTTTT
d_call: TRBD1
cdr3_length: 16
j_call: TRBJ2-2
v_call: TRBV7-9
clone_size: .

cdr3_aa: CSARRGQPRETQYF
cdr3_nt: TGCAGTGCTAGAAGGGGACAGCCCAGGGAGACCCAGTACTTC
d_call: TRBD1
cdr3_length: 14
j_call: TRBJ2-5
v_call: TRBV20-1
clone_size: few

cdr3_aa: CASSGRDRVNEQFF
cdr3_nt: TGTGCCAGCAGTGGCCGGGACAGGGTGAATGAGCAGTTCTTC
d_call: TRBD1
cdr3_length: 14
j_call: TRBJ2-1
v_call: TRBV12-3/TRBV12-4
clone_size: few

cdr3_aa: CASSLIGTNSITDTQYF
cdr3_nt: TGTGCCAGCAGTTTAATCGGGACCAATTCTATCACAGATACGCAGTATTTT
d_call: .
cdr3_length: 17
j_call: TRBJ2-3
v_call: TRBV27
clone_size: few

cdr3_aa: CASSKSGTGVSYNEQFF
cdr3_nt: TGTGCCAGTAGTAAATCCGGGACAGGGGTCTCCTACAATGAGCAGTTCTTC
d_call: TRBD1
cdr3_length: 17
j_call: TRBJ2-1
v_call: TRBV19
clone_size: .

cdr3_aa: CASSLNSGTSHEQYF
cdr3_nt: TGTGCCAGCAGCTTGAACAGCGGGACCTCCCACGAGCAGTACTTC
d_call: TRBD2
cdr3_length: 15
j_call: TRBJ2-7
v_call: TRBV7-2
clone_size: .

cdr3_aa: CASSIGRNRAGGYTF
cdr3_nt: TGTGCCAGTAGTATAGGCCGTAATCGGGCCGGTGGCTACACCTTC
d_call: .
cdr3_length: 15
j_call: TRBJ1-2
v_call: TRBV19
clone_size: .

cdr3_aa: CASREGTGLYGYTF
cdr3_nt: TGTGCCAGCAGGGAAGGGACAGGCCTCTATGGCTACACCTTC
d_call: TRBD1
cdr3_length: 14
j_call: TRBJ1-2
v_call: TRBV7-2
clone_size: many

cdr3_aa: CASSTTTSGPYNEQFF
cdr3_nt: TGTGCCAGCAGTACGACGACTAGCGGACCCTACAATGAGCAGTTCTTC
d_call: TRBD2
cdr3_length: 16
j_call: TRBJ2-1
v_call: TRBV2
clone_size: few

cdr3_aa: CASIGYGPGSNTEAFF
cdr3_nt: TGTGCCAGTATTGGGTACGGGCCAGGGTCGAACACTGAAGCTTTCTTT
d_call: .
cdr3_length: 16
j_call: TRBJ1-1
v_call: TRBV19
clone_size: .

cdr3_aa: CSVEARQDYGYTF
cdr3_nt: TGCAGCGTCGAAGCTAGACAGGACTATGGCTACACCTTC
d_call: .
cdr3_length: 13
j_call: TRBJ1-2
v_call: TRBV29-1
clone_size: .

cdr3_aa: CASSPSARANTGELFF
cdr3_nt: TGTGCCAGCAGCCCCTCGGCCCGTGCGAACACCGGGGAGCTGTTTTTT
d_call: .
cdr3_length: 16
j_call: TRBJ2-2
v_call: TRBV7-6
clone_size: many

cdr3_aa: CASRPAGVGYGYTF
cdr3_nt: TGTGCCAGCAGGCCCGCAGGGGTTGGCTATGGCTACACCTTC
d_call: .
cdr3_length: 14
j_call: TRBJ1-2
v_call: TRBV7-2
clone_size: few

cdr3_aa: CASSPGQSTTNEKLFF
cdr3_nt: TGTGCCAGCAGCCCCGGACAGTCGACAACTAATGAAAAACTGTTTTTC
d_call: .
cdr3_length: 16
j_call: TRBJ1-4
v_call: TRBV7-2
clone_size: .

cdr3_aa: CASSRAVGGKVNQPQHF
cdr3_nt: TGTGCCAGTAGTCGTGCGGTTGGAGGGAAGGTCAATCAGCCCCAGCATTTT
d_call: .
cdr3_length: 17
j_call: TRBJ1-5
v_call: TRBV19
clone_size: few

cdr3_aa: CASSLVAGSTDTQYF
cdr3_nt: TGTGCCAGCAGCTTAGTAGCGGGGAGCACAGATACGCAGTATTTT
d_call: TRBD2
cdr3_length: 15
j_call: TRBJ2-3
v_call: TRBV7-9
clone_size: many

cdr3_aa: CASSKAGKNIQYF
cdr3_nt: TGTGCCAGCAGCAAAGCGGGAAAAAACATTCAGTACTTC
d_call: TRBD2
cdr3_length: 13
j_call: TRBJ2-4
v_call: TRBV6-5
clone_size: .

cdr3_aa: CASSLGSGGGETQYF
cdr3_nt: TGTGCCAGCAGCTTAGGGTCGGGGGGAGGTGAGACCCAGTACTTC
d_call: TRBD2
cdr3_length: 15
j_call: TRBJ2-5
v_call: TRBV11-2
clone_size: few

cdr3_aa: CASSLSLYGSYQATQYF
cdr3_nt: TGTGCCAGCAGTTTATCACTGTATGGGTCCTACCAAGCGACCCAGTACTTC
d_call: .
cdr3_length: 17
j_call: TRBJ2-5
v_call: TRBV28
clone_size: .

cdr3_aa: CASSLYIGSEQYF
cdr3_nt: TGTGCCAGCAGTTTGTACATCGGGAGTGAGCAGTACTTC
d_call: .
cdr3_length: 13
j_call: TRBJ2-7
v_call: TRBV27
clone_size: .

cdr3_aa: CSVEPLGRGTDTQYF
cdr3_nt: TGCAGCGTTGAGCCCCTTGGCAGGGGTACAGATACGCAGTATTTT
d_call: .
cdr3_length: 15
j_call: TRBJ2-3
v_call: TRBV29-1
clone_size: .